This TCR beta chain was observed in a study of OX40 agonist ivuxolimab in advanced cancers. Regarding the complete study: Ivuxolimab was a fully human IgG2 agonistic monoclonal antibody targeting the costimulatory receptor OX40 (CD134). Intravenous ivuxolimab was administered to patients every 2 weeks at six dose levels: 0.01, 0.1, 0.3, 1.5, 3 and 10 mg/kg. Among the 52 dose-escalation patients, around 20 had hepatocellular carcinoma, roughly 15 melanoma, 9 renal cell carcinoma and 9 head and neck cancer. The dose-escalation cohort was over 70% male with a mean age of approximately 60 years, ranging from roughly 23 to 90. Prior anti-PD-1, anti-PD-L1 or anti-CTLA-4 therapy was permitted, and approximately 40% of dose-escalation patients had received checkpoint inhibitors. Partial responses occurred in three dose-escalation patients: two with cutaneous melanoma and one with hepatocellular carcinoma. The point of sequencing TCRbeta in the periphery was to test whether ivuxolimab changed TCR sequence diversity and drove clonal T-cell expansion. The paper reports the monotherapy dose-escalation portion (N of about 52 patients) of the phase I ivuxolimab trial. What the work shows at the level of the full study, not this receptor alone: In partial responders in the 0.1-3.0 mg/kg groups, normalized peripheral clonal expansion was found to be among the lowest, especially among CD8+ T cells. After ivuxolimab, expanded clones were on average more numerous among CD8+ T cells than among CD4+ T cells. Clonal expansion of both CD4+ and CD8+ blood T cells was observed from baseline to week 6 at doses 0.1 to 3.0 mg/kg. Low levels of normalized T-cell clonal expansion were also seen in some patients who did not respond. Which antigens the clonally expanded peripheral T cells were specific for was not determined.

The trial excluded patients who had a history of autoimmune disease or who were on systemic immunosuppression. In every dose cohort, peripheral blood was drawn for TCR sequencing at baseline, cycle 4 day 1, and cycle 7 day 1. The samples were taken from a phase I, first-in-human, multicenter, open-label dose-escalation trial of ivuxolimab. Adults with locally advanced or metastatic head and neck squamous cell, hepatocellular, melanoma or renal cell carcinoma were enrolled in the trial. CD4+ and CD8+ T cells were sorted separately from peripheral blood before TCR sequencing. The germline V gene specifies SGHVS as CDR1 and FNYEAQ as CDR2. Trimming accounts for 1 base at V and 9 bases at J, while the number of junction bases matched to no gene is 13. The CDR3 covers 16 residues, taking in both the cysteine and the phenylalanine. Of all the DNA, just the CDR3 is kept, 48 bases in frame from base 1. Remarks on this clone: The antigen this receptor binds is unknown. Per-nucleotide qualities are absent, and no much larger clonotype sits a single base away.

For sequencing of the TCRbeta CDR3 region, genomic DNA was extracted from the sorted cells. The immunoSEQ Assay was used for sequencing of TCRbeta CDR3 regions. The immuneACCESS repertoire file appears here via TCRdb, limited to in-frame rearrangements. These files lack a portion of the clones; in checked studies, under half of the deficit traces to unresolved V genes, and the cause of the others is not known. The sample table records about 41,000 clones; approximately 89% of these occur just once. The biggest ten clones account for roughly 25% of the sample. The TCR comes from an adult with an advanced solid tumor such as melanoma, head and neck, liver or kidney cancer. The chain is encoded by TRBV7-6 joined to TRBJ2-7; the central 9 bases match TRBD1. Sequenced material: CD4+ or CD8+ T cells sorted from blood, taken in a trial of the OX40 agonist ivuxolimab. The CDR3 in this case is CASSLEMGTGTDRQYF. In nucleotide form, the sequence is TGTGCCAGCAGCTTAGAGATGGGGACAGGGACGGACCGGCAGTACTTC.